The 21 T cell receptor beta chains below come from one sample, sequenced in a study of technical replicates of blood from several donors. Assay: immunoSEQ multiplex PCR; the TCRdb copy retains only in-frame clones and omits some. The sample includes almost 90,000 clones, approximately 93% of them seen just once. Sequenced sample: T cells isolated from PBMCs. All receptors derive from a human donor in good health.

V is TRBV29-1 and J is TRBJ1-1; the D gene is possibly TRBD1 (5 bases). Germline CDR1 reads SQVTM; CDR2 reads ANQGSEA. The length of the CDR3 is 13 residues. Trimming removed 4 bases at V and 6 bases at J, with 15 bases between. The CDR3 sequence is CSVVAQGRSEAFF. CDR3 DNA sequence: TGCAGCGTTGTGGCGCAGGGCCGCTCTGAAGCTTTCTTT.

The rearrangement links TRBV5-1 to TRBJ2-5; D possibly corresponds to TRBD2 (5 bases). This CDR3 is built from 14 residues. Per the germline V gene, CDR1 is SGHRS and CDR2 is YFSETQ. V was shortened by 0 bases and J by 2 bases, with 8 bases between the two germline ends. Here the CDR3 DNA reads TGCGCCAGCAGCTTGGGGTCGGGGCAAGAGACCCAGTACTTC. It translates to CASSLGSGQETQYF. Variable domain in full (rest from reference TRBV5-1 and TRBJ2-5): KAGVTQTPRYLIKTRGQQVTLSCSPISGHRSVSWYQQTPGQGLQFLFEYFSETQRNKGNFPGRFSGRQFSNSRSEMNVSTLELGDSALYLCASSLGSGQETQYFGPGTRLLVL.

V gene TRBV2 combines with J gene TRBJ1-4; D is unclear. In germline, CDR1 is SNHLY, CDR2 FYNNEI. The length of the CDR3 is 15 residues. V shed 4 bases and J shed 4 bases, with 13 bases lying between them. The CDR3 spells CASSAREDFNEKLFF. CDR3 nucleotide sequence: TGTGCCAGCAGTGCCCGCGAGGATTTTAATGAAAAACTGTTTTTT.

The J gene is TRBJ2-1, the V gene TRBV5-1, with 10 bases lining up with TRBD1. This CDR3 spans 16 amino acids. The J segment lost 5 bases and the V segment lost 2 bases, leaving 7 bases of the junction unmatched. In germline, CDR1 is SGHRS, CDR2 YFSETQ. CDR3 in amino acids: CASSFQTGGLDNEQFF. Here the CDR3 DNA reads TGCGCCAGCAGCTTTCAGACAGGGGGCCTCGACAATGAGCAGTTCTTC.

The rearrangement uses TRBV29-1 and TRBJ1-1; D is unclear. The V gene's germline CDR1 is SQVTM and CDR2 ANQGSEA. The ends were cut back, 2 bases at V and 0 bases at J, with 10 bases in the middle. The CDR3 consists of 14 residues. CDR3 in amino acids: CSVERRVLNTEAFF. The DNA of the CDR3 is TGCAGCGTTGAAAGGAGGGTACTGAACACTGAAGCTTTCTTT.

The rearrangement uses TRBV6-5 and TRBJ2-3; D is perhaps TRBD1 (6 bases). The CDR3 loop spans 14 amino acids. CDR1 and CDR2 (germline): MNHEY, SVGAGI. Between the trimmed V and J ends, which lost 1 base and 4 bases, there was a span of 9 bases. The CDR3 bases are TGTGCCAGCAGTTACTTGGCAGGGGCAGATACGCAGTATTTT. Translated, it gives CASSYLAGADTQYF.

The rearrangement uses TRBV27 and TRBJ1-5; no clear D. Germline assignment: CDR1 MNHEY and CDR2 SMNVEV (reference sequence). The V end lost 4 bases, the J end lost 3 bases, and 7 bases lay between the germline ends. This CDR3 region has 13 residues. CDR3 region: CASSWTINQPQHF. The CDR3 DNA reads TGTGCCAGCAGTTGGACTATCAATCAGCCCCAGCATTTT.

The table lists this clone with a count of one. This CDR3 is CASTPGFGTLNTGELFF. The CDR3 coding sequence is TGTGCCAGCACTCCTGGGTTCGGGACTCTAAACACCGGGGAGCTGTTTTTT. The chain carries TRBV2 and TRBJ2-2, with D perhaps TRBD2 (6 bases). Germline loops: CDR1 SNHLY, CDR2 FYNNEI. CDR3 size: 17 residues. Trimming removed 7 bases from V and 2 bases from J, with 20 bases in between. The full variable domain, its missing parts supplied by reference TRBV2 and TRBJ2-2, is EPEVTQTPSHQVTQMGQEVILRCVPISNHLYFYWYRQILGQKVEFLVSFYNNEISEKSEIFDDQFSVERPDGSNFTLKIRSTKLEDSAMYFCASTPGFGTLNTGELFFGEGSRLTVL.

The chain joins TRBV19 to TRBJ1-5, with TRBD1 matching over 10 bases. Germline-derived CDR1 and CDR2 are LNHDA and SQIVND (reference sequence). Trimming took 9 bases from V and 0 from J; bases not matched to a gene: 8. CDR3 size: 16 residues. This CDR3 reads CASRTGGSYSNQPQHF. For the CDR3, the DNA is TGTGCCAGCAGGACAGGGGGATCCTATAGCAATCAGCCCCAGCATTTT.

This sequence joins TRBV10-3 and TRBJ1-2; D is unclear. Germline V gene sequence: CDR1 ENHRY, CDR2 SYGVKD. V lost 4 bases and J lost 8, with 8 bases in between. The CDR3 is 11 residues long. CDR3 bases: TGTGCCATCAGTGCCGAGATGGGCTACACCTTC. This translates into CAISAEMGYTF.

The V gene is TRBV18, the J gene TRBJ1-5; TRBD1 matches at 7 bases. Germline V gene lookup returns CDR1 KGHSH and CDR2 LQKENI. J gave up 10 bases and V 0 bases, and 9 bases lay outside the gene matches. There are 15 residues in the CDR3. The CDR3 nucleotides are TGTGCCAGCTCACCACCCGGGACAGCAATCAAACCCCAGCATTTT. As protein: CASSPPGTAIKPQHF.

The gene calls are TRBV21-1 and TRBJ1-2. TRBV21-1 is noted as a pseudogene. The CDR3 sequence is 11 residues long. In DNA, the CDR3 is TGTGCCAGCAGAGAGGGCTATGGCTACACCTTC. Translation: CASREGYGYTF.

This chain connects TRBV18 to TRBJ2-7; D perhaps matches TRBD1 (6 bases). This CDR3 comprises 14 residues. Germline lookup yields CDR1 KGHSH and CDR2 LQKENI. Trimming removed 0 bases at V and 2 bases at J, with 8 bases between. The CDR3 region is CASSPPGAPYEQYF. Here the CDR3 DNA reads TGTGCCAGCTCACCACCGGGGGCCCCCTACGAGCAGTACTTC.

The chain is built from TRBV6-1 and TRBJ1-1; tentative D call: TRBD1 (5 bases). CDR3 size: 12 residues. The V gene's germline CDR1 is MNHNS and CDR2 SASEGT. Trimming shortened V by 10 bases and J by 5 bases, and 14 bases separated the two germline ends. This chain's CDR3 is CATNVGGTEAFF. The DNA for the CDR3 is TGTGCCACCAACGTGGGGGGAACTGAAGCTTTCTTT.

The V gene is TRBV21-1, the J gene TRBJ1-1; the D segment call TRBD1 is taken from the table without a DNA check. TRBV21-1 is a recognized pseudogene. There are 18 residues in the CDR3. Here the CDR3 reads CASSNPLGTEGAWREAFF. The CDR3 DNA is TGTGCCAGCAGCAATCCCCTCGGGACAGAAGGTGCTTGGAGGGAAGCTTTCTTT.

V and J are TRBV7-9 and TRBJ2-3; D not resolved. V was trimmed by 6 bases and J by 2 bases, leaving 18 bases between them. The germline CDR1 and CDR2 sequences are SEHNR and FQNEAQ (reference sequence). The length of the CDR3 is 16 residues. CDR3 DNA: TGTGCCAGCAGTCCCCATCCTCCAGGATACACAGATACGCAGTATTTT. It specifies CASSPHPPGYTDTQYF.

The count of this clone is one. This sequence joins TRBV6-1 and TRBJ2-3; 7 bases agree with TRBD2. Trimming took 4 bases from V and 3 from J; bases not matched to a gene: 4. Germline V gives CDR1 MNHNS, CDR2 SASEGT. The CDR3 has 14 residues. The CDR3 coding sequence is TGTGCCAGCAGTGTTGGCGGGAGAACAGATACGCAGTATTTT. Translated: CASSVGGRTDTQYF.

In DNA form, the CDR3 reads TGTGCCAGCTCACCAAGGCCCCTGGACAGGGGTTCCAACTATGGCTACACCTTC. Amino acids: CASSPRPLDRGSNYGYTF. The chain combines TRBV18 with TRBJ1-2; 9 positions match TRBD1. Germline V gives CDR1 KGHSH, CDR2 LQKENI. V lost 2 bases and J lost 2; bases outside the gene matches: 12. The CDR3 extends over 18 amino acids. Together with reference TRBV18 and TRBJ1-2, the CDR3 gives the full variable domain: NAGVMQNPRHLVRRRGQEARLRCSPMKGHSHVYWYRQLPEEGLKFMVYLQKENIIDESGMPKERFSAEFPKEGPSILRIQQVVRGDSAAYFCASSPRPLDRGSNYGYTFGSGTRLTVV.

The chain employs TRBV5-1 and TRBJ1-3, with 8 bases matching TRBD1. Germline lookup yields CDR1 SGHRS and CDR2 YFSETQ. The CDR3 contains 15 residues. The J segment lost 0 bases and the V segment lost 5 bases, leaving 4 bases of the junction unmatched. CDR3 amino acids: CASRPTGASGNTIYF. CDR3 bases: TGCGCCAGCAGACCGACAGGGGCCTCTGGAAACACCATATATTTT.

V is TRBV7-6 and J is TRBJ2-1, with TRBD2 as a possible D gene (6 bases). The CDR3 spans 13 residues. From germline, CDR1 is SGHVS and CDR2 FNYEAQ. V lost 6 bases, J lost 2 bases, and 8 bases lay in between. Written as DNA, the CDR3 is TGTGCCAGCAGTCTAGCGACCTACAATGAGCAGTTCTTC. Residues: CASSLATYNEQFF.

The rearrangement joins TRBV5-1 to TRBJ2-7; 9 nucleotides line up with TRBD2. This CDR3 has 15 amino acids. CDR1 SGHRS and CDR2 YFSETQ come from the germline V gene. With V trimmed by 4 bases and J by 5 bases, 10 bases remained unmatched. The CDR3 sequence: CASSLQAGGSDEQYF. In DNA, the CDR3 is TGCGCCAGCAGCCTCCAAGCGGGGGGTAGCGACGAGCAGTACTTC.